The table lists the clone carrying this T cell receptor (beta chain) with a few counts. Antigen specificity is unknown. The sample is drawn from a study of response to subunit inactivated influenza vaccine. Study-level points and caveats: Authors suggested few new T cells are recruited by each seasonal influenza vaccination.

TCRdb re-called the RT-PCR reads with MiXCR, one entry per CDR3 protein. Of 700,000 to 800,000 distinct CDR3 sequences listed, approximately 17% are singletons. V lost 4 bases to trimming and J lost 3 bases; unmatched junction nucleotides: 5. The CDR3 consists of 15 residues. Germline assignment: CDR1 MNHEY and CDR2 SVGAGI. This chain uses TRBV6-5 with TRBJ2-1; TRBD1 matches at 8 bases. The receptor's source is a man aged 50 to 59 who received an inactivated influenza vaccine. The sample consisted of PBMCs from blood, taken 5 to 6 days after vaccination. This CDR3 is CASSSRQGLYNEQFF. CDR3 bases: TGTGCCAGCAGTTCTCGACAGGGGCTCTACAATGAGCAGTTCTTC.